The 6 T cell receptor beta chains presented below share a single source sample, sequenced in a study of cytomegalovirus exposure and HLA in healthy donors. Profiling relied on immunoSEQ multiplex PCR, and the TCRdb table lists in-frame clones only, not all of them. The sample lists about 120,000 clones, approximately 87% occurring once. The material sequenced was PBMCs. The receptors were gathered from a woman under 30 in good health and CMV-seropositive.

The CDR3 sequence is CASSQTSRDRRNTEAFF. In DNA form, the CDR3 reads TGTGCCAGCAGCCAAACGTCCCGGGACAGGAGGAACACTGAAGCTTTCTTT. The chain carries TRBV4-2 and TRBJ1-1, with 8 bases aligning to TRBD1. Looked up from germline, CDR1 is LGHNA and CDR2 is YNFKEQ. The V gene end was trimmed by 2 bases and the J gene end by 1 base; junction bases not matched to a gene: 9. This CDR3 is built from 17 residues.

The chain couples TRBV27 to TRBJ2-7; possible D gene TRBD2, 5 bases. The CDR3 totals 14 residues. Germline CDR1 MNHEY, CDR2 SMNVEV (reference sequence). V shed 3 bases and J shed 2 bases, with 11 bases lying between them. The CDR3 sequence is CASSFGSAAYEQYF. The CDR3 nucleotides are TGTGCCAGCAGTTTTGGGAGTGCCGCCTACGAGCAGTACTTC.

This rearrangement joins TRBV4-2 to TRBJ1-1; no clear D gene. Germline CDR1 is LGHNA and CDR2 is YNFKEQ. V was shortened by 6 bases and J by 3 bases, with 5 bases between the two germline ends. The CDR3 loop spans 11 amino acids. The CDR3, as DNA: TGTGCCAGCAGGCTAGACACTGAAGCTTTCTTT. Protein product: CASRLDTEAFF.

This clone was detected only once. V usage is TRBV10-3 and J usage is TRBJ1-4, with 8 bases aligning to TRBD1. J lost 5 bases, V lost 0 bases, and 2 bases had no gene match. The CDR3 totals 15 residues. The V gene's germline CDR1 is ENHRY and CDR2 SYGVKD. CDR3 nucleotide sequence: TGTGCCATCAGTGAGTCAGGACAGGGCAATGAAAAACTGTTTTTT. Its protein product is CAISESGQGNEKLFF.

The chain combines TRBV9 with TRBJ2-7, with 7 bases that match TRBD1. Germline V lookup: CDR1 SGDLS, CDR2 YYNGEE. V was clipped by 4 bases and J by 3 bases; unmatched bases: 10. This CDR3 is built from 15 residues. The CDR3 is CASSRTGQVNYEQYF. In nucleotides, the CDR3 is TGTGCCAGCAGCAGAACCGGACAGGTGAACTACGAGCAGTACTTC.

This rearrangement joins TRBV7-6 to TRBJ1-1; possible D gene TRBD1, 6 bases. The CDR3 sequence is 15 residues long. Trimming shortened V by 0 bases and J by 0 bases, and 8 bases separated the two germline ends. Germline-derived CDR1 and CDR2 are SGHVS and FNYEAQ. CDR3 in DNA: TGTGCCAGCAGCTTAGCTCAGGGGATGAACACTGAAGCTTTCTTT. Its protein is CASSLAQGMNTEAFF.